These T cell receptor beta chains were read from a single sample in a study of blood T cell repertoires in COVID-19. The data were produced by immunoSEQ multiplex PCR, yet TCRdb's version contains in-frame clones alone and is incomplete. The top ten clones hold roughly 3% of a sample with under 200,000 clones, around nine tenths of them seen once. The specimen was peripheral blood. The source is a man between 65 and 85 years old with acute or convalescent COVID-19. Both conserved end residues are part of each CDR3. Each record gives: D gene, J gene, V gene, clone size, CDR3 protein, CDR3 DNA. A D gene is named only where the DNA matches it firmly. A row's size may be missing; if present it is once, few, many or a size class.

NA,TRBJ2-5,TRBV7-9,NA,CASSSRNAAQYF,TGTGCCAGCAGCTCTAGAAACGCGGCCCAGTACTTC
NA,TRBJ1-2,TRBV19,NA,CASSFSRGDGYTF,TGTGCCAGTAGTTTTTCCCGGGGTGATGGCTACACCTTC
NA,TRBJ2-5,TRBV5-1,NA,CASSRDWYQETQYF,TGCGCCAGCAGCCGAGATTGGTACCAAGAGACCCAGTACTTC
NA,TRBJ2-3,TRBV5-1,once,CASRGTYTDTQYF,TGCGCCAGCAGGGGGACATACACAGATACGCAGTATTTT
NA,TRBJ1-5,TRBV6-5,NA,CASSFEGQPQHF,TGTGCCAGCAGTTTCGAGGGTCAGCCCCAGCATTTT
NA,TRBJ1-2,TRBV13,NA,CASSDPGLGDYGYTF,TGTGCCAGCAGCGATCCGGGTCTGGGAGACTATGGCTACACCTTC
NA,TRBJ1-4,TRBV19,NA,CASSSQGSLNEKLFF,TGTGCCAGTAGTAGCCAGGGCAGCCTCAATGAAAAACTGTTTTTT
NA,TRBJ1-2,TRBV5-1,NA,CASSLERWGYTF,TGCGCCAGCAGCTTGGAGCGGTGGGGCTACACCTTC
NA,TRBJ1-5,TRBV7-2,NA,CASSLVGTGSTGEPQHF,TGTGCCAGCAGCTTAGTGGGCACAGGTTCTACTGGGGAGCCCCAGCATTTT
TRBD2,TRBJ2-7,TRBV5-1,NA,CASSLVGSTSGSLREQYF,TGCGCCAGCAGCTTGGTTGGGTCGACTAGCGGGAGTCTGCGCGAGCAGTACTTC
TRBD1,TRBJ2-1,TRBV9,once,CASSVEPGGPYNEQFF,TGTGCCAGCAGCGTGGAACCAGGGGGACCCTACAATGAGCAGTTCTTC
TRBD1,TRBJ2-7,TRBV9,NA,CASSAIRTRDRYEQYF,TGTGCCAGCAGCGCCATCAGGACACGGGACAGGTACGAGCAGTACTTC